A single T cell receptor beta chain is shown here with its context. These data are taken from a study of control samples from healthy donors and cancer patients. Only in-frame clones appear in the TCRdb table, and some are missing; sequencing was by immunoSEQ multiplex PCR. In the table there are just over 150,000 clones, about 94% of which are singletons. The CDR3 loop spans 14 amino acids. CDR1 and CDR2 from the germline V gene are SGHTA and FQGNSA. Trimming took 1 base from V and 5 from J, leaving 11 bases between them. This rearrangement joins TRBV7-2 to TRBJ1-1, with D unresolved. The sequencing sample was made of blood. This receptor was identified in a woman in her 40s in good health. The CDR3 sequence: CASSLEGEYTEAFF. In DNA form, the CDR3 reads TGTGCCAGCAGCTTAGAAGGAGAGTATACTGAAGCTTTCTTT.